The 25 T cell receptor beta chains in this list originate from one sample, sequenced in a study of Tregs in tolerant kidney transplant recipients. Profiling relied on immunoSEQ multiplex PCR, and the TCRdb table lists in-frame clones only, not all of them. The sample has roughly 40,000 clones, around 95% seen once. The antigens these receptors bind are not known. Sequenced input: Tregs from blood cultured with allogeneic cells. The receptors come from a human donor in good health.

This clone was detected only once. This chain links TRBV7-8 with TRBJ2-3; TRBD2 aligns across 9 bases. Germline V CDR1 and CDR2: SGHVS, FQNEAQ. The trim removed 5 bases at V and 1 base at J, leaving 4 bases unmatched. The CDR3 loop spans 15 amino acids. The CDR3 protein is CASSRGLAGTDTQYF. The DNA of the CDR3 is TGTGCCAGCAGCAGGGGACTAGCTGGCACAGATACGCAGTATTTT.

V usage is TRBV18 and J usage is TRBJ2-7, with D possibly matching TRBD2 (6 bases). V lost 5 bases, J lost 5 bases, and 22 bases lay in between. Germline V gene data show CDR1 as KGHSH and CDR2 as LQKENI. CDR3 size: 16 residues. The CDR3 coding sequence is TGTGCCAGCTCAGCCACCCCCATAGCGGACCCCCACGAGCAGTACTTC. Translating it yields CASSATPIADPHEQYF.

This chain connects TRBV5-1 to TRBJ2-5; no clear D. Deletions cut 4 bases from V and 2 bases from J, with 15 bases between. This CDR3 has 15 amino acids. In germline, CDR1 is SGHRS, CDR2 YFSETQ. The CDR3 region is CASSPYFVEQETQYF. The DNA of the CDR3 is TGCGCCAGCAGCCCTTACTTCGTGGAGCAAGAGACCCAGTACTTC.

The chain couples TRBV27 to TRBJ2-2, with 9 nucleotides matching TRBD1. Germline V lookup: CDR1 MNHEY, CDR2 SMNVEV (reference sequence). After removal of 2 bases from V and 5 bases from J, the junction contained 9 bases not matched to a gene. CDR3 size: 17 residues. CDR3 sequence: CASSLKRWTGETGELFF. The CDR3 DNA is TGTGCCAGCAGTTTAAAAAGGTGGACAGGGGAAACCGGGGAGCTGTTTTTT.

This chain uses TRBV4-1 with TRBJ1-6, with 7 positions matching TRBD1. CDR3 size: 15 residues. V trimming: 2 bases; J trimming: 7 bases; junction bases outside the gene matches: 5. Germline CDR1 reads MGHRA; CDR2 reads YSYEKL. CDR3 sequence: CASSQSGTVNSPLHF. In nucleotides, the CDR3 is TGCGCCAGCAGCCAATCCGGGACAGTAAATTCACCCCTCCACTTT.

The chain carries TRBV7-9 and TRBJ1-3; D ambiguous. Trimming took off 2 bases at V and 1 base at J, with 6 bases between the two ends. CDR1 SEHNR and CDR2 FQNEAQ come from the germline V gene (reference sequence). The CDR3 is made up of 14 amino acids. The CDR3 DNA follows: TGTGCCAGCAGCTTAATGGCTTCTGGAAACACCATATATTTT. As protein: CASSLMASGNTIYF.

The CDR3 loop reads CASSGSGSEQFF. CDR3 in DNA: TGCGCCAGCAGTGGTTCGGGCAGTGAGCAGTTCTTC. The chain employs TRBV10-1 and TRBJ2-1; no definite D call. The V and J ends lost 4 bases and 9 bases respectively, with 10 bases between them. CDR3 size: 12 residues. The germline V gene encodes CDR1 WNHNN and CDR2 SYGVQD (reference sequence).

The chain is built from TRBV10-3 and TRBJ2-1, with 7 bases lining up with TRBD2. Germline CDR1 is ENHRY and CDR2 is SYGVKD. Trimming cost V 11 bases and J 0 bases; bases outside gene matches: 7. This CDR3 comprises 14 residues. CDR3 residues: CAASSGSSYNEQFF. The CDR3 coding sequence is TGTGCCGCCTCTAGCGGTAGCTCCTACAATGAGCAGTTCTTC.

This chain joins TRBV29-1 and TRBJ1-6; TRBD1 is a possible D gene (6 bases). V lost 7 bases and J 0 bases, leaving 13 bases between the germline ends. CDR1 and CDR2 (germline): SQVTM, ANQGSEA. This CDR3 spans 15 amino acids. The CDR3 DNA follows: TGCAGCGCCCGGACAGACAGCTCCTATAATTCACCCCTCCACTTT. It is translated as CSARTDSSYNSPLHF.

The chain uses TRBV9 and TRBJ2-1, with D unresolved. Germline CDR1 and CDR2: SGDLS and YYNGEE. This CDR3 spans 13 amino acids. V lost 4 bases and J lost 4, with 9 bases in between. The CDR3 DNA reads TGTGCCAGCAGCCCAAGATCTTACAATGAGCAGTTCTTC. Translated: CASSPRSYNEQFF.

The V gene is TRBV30, the J gene TRBJ2-3; unclear D gene. Trimming pared 0 bases from V and 0 bases from J, leaving 7 bases between. Germline CDR1 reads GTSNPN; CDR2 reads SVGIG (reference sequence). The CDR3 loop spans 14 amino acids. The CDR3 bases are TGTGCCTGGAGTGTCGGCACTAGCACAGATACGCAGTATTTT. Translated: CAWSVGTSTDTQYF.

V usage is TRBV5-4 and J usage is TRBJ1-1; D unclear. The CDR3 is made up of 16 amino acids. Germline loops: CDR1 SGHNT, CDR2 YYREEE (reference sequence). The V and J ends lost 1 base and 0 bases respectively, with 13 bases between them. The CDR3 DNA reads as TGTGCCAGCAGCTTGCCTTTAGGGCAAATGAACACTGAAGCTTTCTTT. It specifies CASSLPLGQMNTEAFF.

This clone was counted a single time. The chain couples TRBV5-1 to TRBJ2-3, with D perhaps assigned TRBD1 or TRBD2 (5 bases each). Trimming stripped 9 bases from V and 1 base from J, with 18 bases between. Per germline, CDR1 SGHRS and CDR2 YFSETQ. The CDR3 is 15 residues long. The CDR3 DNA reads as TGCGCCACCGAAAAGGGACCCGGAGGCACAGATACGCAGTATTTT. Its protein is CATEKGPGGTDTQYF.

The chain uses TRBV11-1 and TRBJ1-3; the D gene is possibly TRBD1 (5 bases). This CDR3 contains 15 residues. V shed 5 bases and J shed 4 bases, with 15 bases lying between them. Germline V lookup: CDR1 SGHAT, CDR2 FQDESV (reference sequence). The CDR3 loop is CASSPGLGPGNTIYF. The CDR3 region has the DNA TGTGCCAGCAGCCCGGGACTGGGACCCGGAAACACCATATATTTT.

The CDR3 nucleotides read TGCGCCAGCAGCTTGATGGGGGCTGAATCCTACATTTTCTTT. The encoded protein is CASSLMGAESYIFF. V and J are TRBV5-1 and TRBJ1-1, with D perhaps matching TRBD1 (6 bases). Trimming removed 1 base from V and 13 bases from J, with 20 bases in between. There are 14 residues in the CDR3. CDR1 is SGHRS, CDR2 YFSETQ, per germline.

The rearrangement uses TRBV6-1 and TRBJ2-2, with D perhaps matching TRBD1 (6 bases). Trimming took 1 base from V and 5 from J, leaving 8 bases between them. Germline V gives CDR1 MNHNS, CDR2 SASEGT. This CDR3 contains 14 residues. The CDR3 nucleotides are TGTGCCAGCAGTGAAGGAACAGGGACCGGGGAGCTGTTTTTT. Residues: CASSEGTGTGELFF.

The J gene is TRBJ1-2, the V gene TRBV6-1; 12 nucleotides align to TRBD1. The CDR3 is 13 amino acids. The germline V gene has CDR1 MNHNS and CDR2 SASEGT. With V trimmed by 6 bases and J by 8 bases, 4 bases remained unmatched. The CDR3 is CASRAGTGGGYTF. CDR3 nucleotide sequence: TGTGCCAGCAGAGCCGGGACAGGGGGCGGCTACACCTTC.

V and J are TRBV5-1 and TRBJ2-3; D might be TRBD2 (5 bases). This CDR3 comprises 14 residues. V lost 5 bases and J lost 0, with 10 bases in between. The germline CDR1 and CDR2 sequences are SGHRS and YFSETQ. In nucleotides, the CDR3 is TGCGCCAGCAGTACGGGATTTAGCACAGATACGCAGTATTTT. Its protein product is CASSTGFSTDTQYF. The full variable domain, its missing parts supplied by reference TRBV5-1 and TRBJ2-3, is KAGVTQTPRYLIKTRGQQVTLSCSPISGHRSVSWYQQTPGQGLQFLFEYFSETQRNKGNFPGRFSGRQFSNSRSEMNVSTLELGDSALYLCASSTGFSTDTQYFGPGTRLTVL.

The CDR3 spells CASSLALLAGRTDTQYF. CDR3 DNA: TGTGCCAGCAGTTTGGCCCTACTAGCGGGGCGCACAGATACGCAGTATTTT. This chain uses TRBV27 with TRBJ2-3, with 10 bases that match TRBD2. Trimming at V came to 3 bases and at J to 1 base, leaving 7 bases not matched to a gene. The CDR3 consists of 17 residues. The germline V gene encodes CDR1 MNHEY and CDR2 SMNVEV (reference sequence).

The rearrangement links TRBV10-2 to TRBJ1-2, with TRBD1 identical over 7 bases. The germline V gene encodes CDR1 WSHSY and CDR2 SAAADI. CDR3 length equals 16 residues. Trimming at V came to 0 bases and at J to 4 bases, leaving 8 bases not matched to a gene. This CDR3 reads CASSESKGARGYGYTF. DNA of the CDR3: TGCGCCAGCAGTGAGTCGAAGGGGGCTAGGGGCTATGGCTACACCTTC.

The chain employs TRBV18 and TRBJ2-2, with unresolved D. The ends were cut back, 4 bases at V and 0 bases at J, with 6 bases in the middle. CDR3 length: 14 residues. Per the germline V gene, CDR1 is KGHSH and CDR2 is LQKENI. CDR3 residues: CASSQGANTGELFF. The CDR3 DNA follows: TGTGCCAGCTCACAGGGTGCGAACACCGGGGAGCTGTTTTTT. The complete variable domain, with remaining parts taken from reference TRBV18 and TRBJ2-2, reads NAGVMQNPRHLVRRRGQEARLRCSPMKGHSHVYWYRQLPEEGLKFMVYLQKENIIDESGMPKERFSAEFPKEGPSILRIQQVVRGDSAAYFCASSQGANTGELFFGEGSRLTVL.

The chain couples TRBV18 to TRBJ2-2, with D perhaps TRBD1 (6 bases). The CDR3 extends over 14 amino acids. The germline V gene encodes CDR1 KGHSH and CDR2 LQKENI. Trimming left V 3 bases short and J 1 base short, with 6 bases between. The CDR3 spells CASSPTGNTGELFF. The CDR3 DNA reads as TGTGCCAGCTCACCGACAGGGAACACCGGGGAGCTGTTTTTT.

The gene calls are TRBV9 and TRBJ1-1; no clear D gene. Germline assignment: CDR1 SGDLS and CDR2 YYNGEE. This CDR3 region has 11 residues. V was clipped by 4 bases and J by 1 base, with 2 bases between them. CDR3 in DNA: TGTGCCAGCAGCCAGAACACTGAAGCTTTCTTT. Translating gives CASSQNTEAFF.

The rearrangement joins TRBV19 to TRBJ1-5, with D uncertain. The CDR3 has 14 residues. Germline loops: CDR1 LNHDA, CDR2 SQIVND (reference sequence). The V end was cut by 0 bases, the J end by 6 bases, with 9 bases between. CDR3 DNA sequence: TGTGCCAGTAGTATAGAACAGTTCGGTCAGCCCCAGCATTTT. Translated: CASSIEQFGQPQHF.

A single count supports this clone. The chain has TRBV9 and TRBJ2-2; a weak D match, TRBD1 (6 bases). The length of the CDR3 is 16 residues. CDR1 and CDR2 (germline): SGDLS, YYNGEE. V lost 4 bases and J lost 4, with 17 bases in between. For the CDR3, the DNA is TGTGCCAGCAGCCCTAGAGGGGGAAAGGGCACCGGGGAGCTGTTTTTT. Its translation: CASSPRGGKGTGELFF.